Below are 32 T cell receptor beta chains sequenced from a single sample in a study of T cell changes during pregnancy in multiple sclerosis. Here immunoSEQ multiplex PCR was the method, and the copy in TCRdb shows in-frame clones only, minus some. Of 99,000 or so clones listed, approximately 94% are singletons. The sample was peripheral blood, taken after pregnancy. These receptors were taken from a female donor with multiple sclerosis, enrolled in a pregnancy study.

This clone was seen a few times. V and J are TRBV4-3 and TRBJ1-5; D is uncertain. The CDR3 extends over 14 amino acids. From germline, CDR1 is LGHNA and CDR2 YSLEER. V was clipped by 0 bases and J by 4 bases, with 7 bases between them. The CDR3 coding sequence is TGCGCCAGCAGCCAAGATGGCCGAAATCAGCCCCAGCATTTT. Translating it yields CASSQDGRNQPQHF.

V is TRBV27 and J is TRBJ2-4, with D possibly being TRBD1 (6 bases). V lost 4 bases, J lost 1 base, and 8 bases lay in between. The germline CDR1 and CDR2 sequences are MNHEY and SMNVEV (reference sequence). The CDR3 spans 14 residues. The CDR3 reads CASSSQGAKNIQYF. The CDR3 nucleotides are TGTGCCAGCAGTTCTCAGGGGGCCAAAAACATTCAGTACTTC.

The J gene is TRBJ2-7, the V gene TRBV5-6; perhaps TRBD2 as D (6 bases). V was cut by 3 bases and J by 2 bases, with 6 bases left in between. The germline V gene has CDR1 SGHDT and CDR2 YYEEEE. The CDR3 consists of 12 residues. Here the CDR3 reads CASSWGAYEQYF. The CDR3 nucleotides read TGTGCCAGCAGCTGGGGGGCCTACGAGCAGTACTTC.

Remarks on this clone: Other DNA sequences from this sample encode an identical CDR3 as well. The chain carries TRBV9 and TRBJ2-5; 8 positions match TRBD1. Looked up from germline, CDR1 is SGDLS and CDR2 is YYNGEE. This CDR3 contains 14 residues. With 3 bases clipped from V and 4 bases from J, the junction kept 5 bases outside the gene matches. The CDR3 reads CASSGRQGRETQYF. The CDR3 nucleotides read TGTGCCAGCAGCGGTAGACAGGGGAGAGAGACCCAGTACTTC.

V and J are TRBV30 and TRBJ2-1; no firm D call. Germline V gene sequence: CDR1 GTSNPN, CDR2 SVGIG (reference sequence). The V end lost 0 bases, the J end lost 5 bases, and 5 bases lay between the germline ends. This CDR3 region has 12 residues. The CDR3 DNA reads TGTGCCTGGAGTGTTCTAAACAATGAGCAGTTCTTC. The encoded protein is CAWSVLNNEQFF. Variable domain in full (rest from reference TRBV30 and TRBJ2-1): SQTIHQWPATLVQPVGSPLSLECTVEGTSNPNLYWYRQAAGRGLQLLFYSVGIGQISSEVPQNLSASRPQDRQFILSSKKLLLSDSGFYLCAWSVLNNEQFFGPGTRLTVL.

The rearrangement links TRBV19 to TRBJ1-2; D perhaps matches TRBD1 (5 bases). The CDR3 is made up of 13 amino acids. In germline, CDR1 is LNHDA, CDR2 SQIVND (reference sequence). Trimming removed 8 bases at V and 6 bases at J, with 16 bases between. CDR3 DNA sequence: TGTGCCAGTCTGAACCCCCCGACAGATGGCTACACCTTC. Protein: CASLNPPTDGYTF.

This sequence joins TRBV9 and TRBJ2-2; D gene uncertain. The germline gives CDR1 SGDLS, CDR2 YYNGEE. With 0 bases removed from V and 4 bases from J, the gap between germline ends came to 7 bases. The CDR3 contains 14 residues. For the CDR3, the DNA is TGTGCCAGCAGCGTAGTTTCCTTCACCGGGGAGCTGTTTTTT. It encodes CASSVVSFTGELFF.

The CDR3 DNA follows: TGTGCCAGCAGTTCCGCGACTAGCGGGAGGGATGAGCAGTTCTTC. Residues: CASSSATSGRDEQFF. The chain is built from TRBV27 and TRBJ2-1, with TRBD2 matching 14 bases. CDR1 and CDR2 (germline): MNHEY, SMNVEV (reference sequence). J gave up 8 bases and V 4 bases, and 4 bases lay outside the gene matches. This CDR3 is built from 15 residues.

V is TRBV27 and J is TRBJ2-7; D is perhaps TRBD2 (5 bases). This CDR3 spans 12 amino acids. Trimming stripped 4 bases from V and 4 bases from J, with 8 bases between. Germline CDR1 is MNHEY and CDR2 is SMNVEV (reference sequence). The CDR3 sequence is CASSSDFYEQYF. The CDR3 region has the DNA TGTGCCAGCAGTTCGGACTTTTACGAGCAGTACTTC.

The chain couples TRBV18 to TRBJ2-1; 8 bases agree with TRBD2. Germline CDR1 is KGHSH and CDR2 is LQKENI. CDR3 size: 14 residues. The junction had 4 bases not matched to a gene; V was cut back by 2 bases and J by 7 bases. The chain's CDR3 is CASSPAGGVNEQFF. CDR3 DNA: TGTGCCAGCTCACCAGCGGGAGGTGTAAATGAGCAGTTCTTC.

J is TRBJ1-5 and V is TRBV5-1, with 7 bases matching TRBD1. Germline V CDR1 and CDR2: SGHRS, YFSETQ. The CDR3 totals 15 residues. The junction had 7 bases not matched to a gene; V was cut back by 3 bases and J by 4 bases. CDR3 sequence (DNA): TGCGCCAGCAGCTATGGGACAGAACTGAATCAGCCCCAGCATTTT. This gives the protein CASSYGTELNQPQHF.

This rearrangement joins TRBV5-4 to TRBJ1-4; TRBD1 might be the D (6 bases). Trimming pared 4 bases from V and 5 bases from J, leaving 21 bases between. This CDR3 has 17 amino acids. Looked up from germline, CDR1 is SGHNT and CDR2 is YYREEE (reference sequence). CDR3 DNA sequence: TGTGCCAGCAGCGCCAAGTCTACAGGGCGGTCGAATGAAAAACTGTTTTTT. This gives the protein CASSAKSTGRSNEKLFF.

V gene TRBV27 combines with J gene TRBJ1-2; TRBD1 matches 11 bases. This CDR3 comprises 15 residues. The V gene end was trimmed by 4 bases and the J gene end by 4 bases; junction bases not matched to a gene: 5. Germline V CDR1 and CDR2: MNHEY, SMNVEV (reference sequence). This CDR3 reads CASSYGTGGSYGYTF. For the CDR3, the DNA is TGTGCCAGCAGTTACGGGACAGGGGGATCCTATGGCTACACCTTC.

This clone was detected once. V gene TRBV19 combines with J gene TRBJ2-7; 8 nucleotides match TRBD1. This CDR3 has 15 residues. From germline, CDR1 is LNHDA and CDR2 SQIVND (reference sequence). V shed 6 bases, J shed 7 bases, and the junction held 14 bases outside the gene matches. CDR3 amino acids: CASSWGTGPFEEQYF. CDR3 sequence (DNA): TGTGCCAGTAGCTGGGGGACAGGCCCCTTCGAAGAGCAGTACTTC.

A word on this clone: The sample has other DNA sequences that encode this CDR3 too. The chain is built from TRBV4-3 and TRBJ2-7, with 9 bases matching TRBD2. The J segment lost 1 base and the V segment lost 3 bases, leaving 4 bases of the junction unmatched. CDR3 length: 15 amino acids. Germline CDR1 LGHNA, CDR2 YSLEER. DNA of the CDR3: TGCGCCAGCAGCCAGGGGCTAGCGGGATCCTACGAGCAGTACTTC. Translated: CASSQGLAGSYEQYF.

The chain uses TRBV9 and TRBJ1-1; D possibly corresponds to TRBD1 (6 bases). V dropped 3 bases and J dropped 11 bases, with 11 bases sitting between them. CDR3 length: 11 amino acids. CDR1 is SGDLS and CDR2 is YYNGEE in the germline V gene. CDR3 bases: TGTGCCAGCAGCGATGGGACAAGGGCTTTCTTT. This sequence encodes CASSDGTRAFF. Complete variable domain (other parts from reference TRBV9 and TRBJ1-1): DSGVTQTPKHLITATGQRVTLRCSPRSGDLSVYWYQQSLDQGLQFLIQYYNGEERAKGNILERFSAQQFPDLHSELNLSSLELGDSALYFCASSDGTRAFFGQGTRLTVV.

The V gene is TRBV28, the J gene TRBJ1-2; the D gene is possibly TRBD1 (6 bases). Per the germline V gene, CDR1 is MDHEN and CDR2 is SYDVKM. The V gene lost 5 bases and the J gene lost 2 bases, with 18 bases spanning the gap. The CDR3 has 16 residues. The CDR3 DNA follows: TGTGCCAGCAGTGGAACCCGTTCGACAGGAAACTATGGCTACACCTTC. It codes for CASSGTRSTGNYGYTF.

The chain links TRBV18 to TRBJ1-1; TRBD1 might be the D (5 bases). Looked up from germline, CDR1 is KGHSH and CDR2 is LQKENI. V was clipped by 6 bases and J by 4 bases, with 15 bases between them. This CDR3 is built from 14 residues. The CDR3 bases are TGTGCCAGCTCGTCACAGGCCTGGGGCACTGAAGCTTTCTTT. This codes for CASSSQAWGTEAFF.

The rearrangement joins TRBV28 to TRBJ2-7; D ambiguous. Germline CDR1 and CDR2: MDHEN and SYDVKM. Trimming stripped 6 bases from V and 4 bases from J, with 10 bases between. This CDR3 is built from 12 residues. Here the CDR3 reads CASSESWYEQYF. The DNA of the CDR3 is TGTGCCAGCAGCGAGTCATGGTACGAGCAGTACTTC.

The J gene is TRBJ2-1, the V gene TRBV5-6; TRBD2 matches 10 bases. There are 15 residues in the CDR3. CDR1 is SGHDT and CDR2 is YYEEEE in the germline V gene. Losses at the gene ends were 1 base for V and 6 bases for J; bases not matched to a gene: 4. The CDR3 loop is CASSLKGLAPNEQFF. CDR3 in DNA: TGTGCCAGCAGCTTGAAGGGACTAGCGCCCAATGAGCAGTTCTTC.

The chain recombines TRBV7-9 with TRBJ2-1; TRBD2 aligns across 10 bases. The CDR3 loop spans 16 amino acids. V dropped 2 bases and J dropped 6; count of bases not matched to a gene: 7. Per the germline V gene, CDR1 is SEHNR and CDR2 is FQNEAQ (reference sequence). CDR3 sequence reads: CASSLPSGRARNEQFF. CDR3 bases: TGTGCCAGCAGCTTACCAAGCGGGAGGGCCCGCAATGAGCAGTTCTTC.

The gene calls are TRBV12-2 and TRBJ1-1; whether TRBD1, the table's D call, matches the DNA was not checked. TRBV12-2 is reported as a pseudogene. The CDR3 sequence is 15 residues long. The DNA for the CDR3 is TGTGCAAGTCGCTTAAACAGGGGTAAGAACACTGAAGCTTTCTTT. Its protein product is CASRLNRGKNTEAFF.

The V and J genes are TRBV18 and TRBJ2-1, with D possibly matching TRBD1 (6 bases). CDR1 KGHSH and CDR2 LQKENI come from the germline V gene. The CDR3 has 15 amino acids. The germline V and J ends were trimmed by 1 base and 3 bases, with 10 bases remaining between them. The CDR3 DNA reads as TGTGCCAGCTCACCACTCACAGGGTTCTACAATGAGCAGTTCTTC. Translation: CASSPLTGFYNEQFF.

This chain connects TRBV7-3 to TRBJ2-5; TRBD2 aligns across 7 bases. This CDR3 comprises 14 residues. Unmatched junction bases numbered 4, after V lost 1 base and J lost 5 bases. Looked up from germline, CDR1 is SGHTA and CDR2 is FQGTGA. The CDR3 sequence: CASSLKTSWETQYF. The DNA for the CDR3 is TGTGCCAGCAGCTTAAAGACTAGCTGGGAGACCCAGTACTTC.

V is TRBV19 and J is TRBJ1-5; 7 bases fit TRBD1. The CDR3 is 14 amino acids. With 5 bases clipped from V and 7 bases from J, the junction kept 8 bases outside the gene matches. The V gene's germline CDR1 is LNHDA and CDR2 SQIVND (reference sequence). CDR3 sequence: CASSYLQGDQPQHF. The CDR3 nucleotides read TGTGCCAGTAGTTATTTGCAGGGGGACCAGCCCCAGCATTTT.

J is TRBJ1-1 and V is TRBV6-6, with 9 bases matching TRBD1. Germline V gene data show CDR1 as MNHNY and CDR2 as SVGAGI (reference sequence). With 7 bases clipped from V and 7 bases from J, the junction kept 10 bases outside the gene matches. This CDR3 is built from 14 residues. CDR3 sequence (DNA): TGTGCCAGCATCTTACAGGGGGCGAGGGGTGAAGCTTTCTTT. Protein: CASILQGARGEAFF.

This chain uses TRBV7-3 with TRBJ2-1; 11 bases are shared with TRBD2. Germline CDR1 is SGHTA and CDR2 is FQGTGA. This CDR3 is 20 amino acids long. The V and J ends lost 1 base and 0 bases, in that order; junction bases with no gene match: 11. The CDR3 DNA sequence: TGTGCCAGCAGCTTAAGGAGGCTAGCGGGAGGAGAAACCTCCTACAATGAGCAGTTCTTC. The encoded protein is CASSLRRLAGGETSYNEQFF.

The V and J genes are TRBV9 and TRBJ2-7, with D perhaps TRBD1 (6 bases). The CDR3 spans 15 residues. Germline CDR1 reads SGDLS; CDR2 reads YYNGEE. V lost 0 bases and J 4 bases, leaving 14 bases between the germline ends. For the CDR3, the DNA is TGTGCCAGCAGCGTAGGGGCAGGGGAAGGTTACGAGCAGTACTTC. It is translated as CASSVGAGEGYEQYF.

The CDR3 reads CASNTGSTNEKLFF. Written as DNA, the CDR3 is TGTGCCAGCAACACAGGTTCAACTAATGAAAAACTGTTTTTT. The chain carries TRBV28 and TRBJ1-4, with a possible D match to TRBD1 (5 bases). The CDR3 has 14 residues. Trimming pared 7 bases from V and 0 bases from J, leaving 9 bases between. CDR1 is MDHEN and CDR2 is SYDVKM in the germline V gene. The full variable domain, in which reference TRBV28 and TRBJ1-4 provide the parts outside the CDR3, is DVKVTQSSRYLVKRTGEKVFLECVQDMDHENMFWYRQDPGLGLRLIYFSYDVKMKEKGDIPEGYSVSREKKERFSLILESASTNQTSMYLCASNTGSTNEKLFFGSGTQLSVL.

The chain recombines TRBV19 with TRBJ2-2; D might be TRBD2 (5 bases). In germline, CDR1 is LNHDA, CDR2 SQIVND (reference sequence). V gave up 7 bases and J gave up 7 bases, with 10 bases separating them. This CDR3 region has 12 residues. In DNA form, the CDR3 reads TGTGCCAGTAAAAGGGAGATCGGGGAGCTGTTTTTT. Protein: CASKREIGELFF.

The chain has TRBV19 and TRBJ1-5; D gene uncertain. The CDR3 sequence is 13 residues long. Germline assignment: CDR1 LNHDA and CDR2 SQIVND (reference sequence). V lost 5 bases and J 0 bases, leaving 5 bases between the germline ends. CDR3 protein: CASSDFSNQPQHF. The DNA for the CDR3 is TGTGCCAGTAGTGACTTTAGCAATCAGCCCCAGCATTTT.

V gene TRBV5-1 combines with J gene TRBJ1-5; 10 nucleotides line up with TRBD1. With 3 bases clipped from V and 6 bases from J, the junction kept 3 bases outside the gene matches. Per the germline V gene, CDR1 is SGHRS and CDR2 is YFSETQ. CDR3 length: 14 residues. The CDR3 DNA is TGCGCCAGCAGCTGGACAGGGGGAGGTCAGCCCCAGCATTTT. This codes for CASSWTGGGQPQHF.